One T cell receptor beta chain is described in this entry. The antigen remains unidentified. The data stem from a study of blood T cells in healthy people across ages. Study results and caveats: Roughly linear age-related decline in beta diversity appeared, significant by age 40.

Trimming removed 9 bases from V and 7 bases from J; junction bases left unmatched: 6. Germline-derived CDR1 and CDR2 are MGHRA and YSYEKL. The CDR3 length is 12 residues. Together with a sample-barcoded 5' primer, a J-beta primer mix was included in a second PCR lasting roughly 6 to 12 cycles. TCRdb called the 5' RACE reads again in MiXCR, with one record for every CDR3 protein. The table includes roughly 1,300,000 distinct CDR3 sequences, around 55% detected once. The sequencing input was blood. The V call is TRBV4-1, the J call TRBJ2-1; 7 positions match TRBD1. The TCR sequence derives from a young man in good health. CDR3 amino acids: CASLGTANEQFF. The CDR3 coding sequence is TGCGCCAGTCTGGGGACAGCTAATGAGCAGTTCTTC.